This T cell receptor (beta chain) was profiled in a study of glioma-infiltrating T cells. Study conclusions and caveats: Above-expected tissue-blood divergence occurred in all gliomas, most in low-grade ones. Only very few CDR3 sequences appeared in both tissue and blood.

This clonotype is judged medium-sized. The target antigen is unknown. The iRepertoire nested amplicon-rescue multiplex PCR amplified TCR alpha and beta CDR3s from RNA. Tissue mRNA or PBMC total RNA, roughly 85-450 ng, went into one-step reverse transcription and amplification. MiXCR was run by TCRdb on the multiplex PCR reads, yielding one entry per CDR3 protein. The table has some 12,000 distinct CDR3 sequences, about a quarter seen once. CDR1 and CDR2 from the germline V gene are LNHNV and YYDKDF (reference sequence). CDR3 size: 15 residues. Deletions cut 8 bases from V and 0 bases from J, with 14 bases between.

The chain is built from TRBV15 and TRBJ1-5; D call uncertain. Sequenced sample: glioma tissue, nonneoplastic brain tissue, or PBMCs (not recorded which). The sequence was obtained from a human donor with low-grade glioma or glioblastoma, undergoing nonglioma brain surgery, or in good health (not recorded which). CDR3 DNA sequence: TGTGCCACCCGCTTTGCGCGGAATAGCAATCAGCCCCAGCATTTT. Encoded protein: CATRFARNSNQPQHF.